This passage covers 31 T cell receptor beta chains from one sample sequenced in a study of blood T cell repertoires in COVID-19. Sequenced by immunoSEQ multiplex PCR; TCRdb stores in-frame clones only, minus some. The sample consists of about 280,000 clones, 87% of them appearing once. Sequencing was done on a sample of PBMCs or T cells enriched from blood (not recorded which). The receptor set was obtained from a woman between 40 and 55 years old who had recovered from COVID-19.

The chain recombines TRBV5-1 with TRBJ2-1; D possibly corresponds to TRBD2 (6 bases). CDR3 length: 15 amino acids. Trimming pared 4 bases from V and 3 bases from J, leaving 14 bases between. From germline, CDR1 is SGHRS and CDR2 YFSETQ. In DNA, the CDR3 is TGCGCCAGCAGCCCCGCTAGCGCCCGCTACAATGAGCAGTTCTTC. Translation gives CASSPASARYNEQFF.

The J gene is TRBJ2-1, the V gene TRBV2; weak D call: TRBD2 (5 bases). Germline loops: CDR1 SNHLY, CDR2 FYNNEI. The V and J ends lost 6 bases and 0 bases respectively, with 12 bases between them. CDR3 length equals 15 residues. For the CDR3, the DNA is TGTGCCAGCAGGTCTGACGGGGTCTCCTACAATGAGCAGTTCTTC. Its protein product is CASRSDGVSYNEQFF.

This chain joins TRBV19 and TRBJ2-2; D is perhaps TRBD1 (6 bases). V was clipped by 5 bases and J by 4 bases, with 23 bases between them. The CDR3 consists of 18 residues. CDR1 is LNHDA, CDR2 SQIVND, per germline (reference sequence). DNA of the CDR3: TGTGCCAGTAGTGCGACAGTTGTCAGCATAGGGGGCACCGGGGAGCTGTTTTTT. It yields the protein CASSATVVSIGGTGELFF.

The chain couples TRBV18 to TRBJ1-1; D is unresolved. Per the germline V gene, CDR1 is KGHSH and CDR2 is LQKENI. The CDR3 has 15 residues. V was cut by 2 bases and J by 0 bases, with 10 bases left in between. As DNA, the CDR3 is TGTGCCAGCTCACCAAATGGAGCAATGAACACTGAAGCTTTCTTT. It is translated as CASSPNGAMNTEAFF.

The chain combines TRBV12-3 or TRBV12-4 with TRBJ1-5; D unclear. V was trimmed by 5 bases and J by 5 bases, leaving 10 bases between them. The CDR3 covers 13 residues. CDR3: CASSPTRDQPQHF. CDR3 bases: TGTGCCAGCAGTCCGACCCGGGATCAGCCCCAGCATTTT.

The chain couples TRBV19 to TRBJ1-5; D ambiguous. Per the germline V gene, CDR1 is LNHDA and CDR2 is SQIVND (reference sequence). This CDR3 is built from 11 residues. The V end lost 3 bases, the J end lost 8 bases, and 5 bases lay between the germline ends. Here the CDR3 reads CASSIGEPQHF. CDR3 in DNA: TGTGCCAGTAGTATCGGGGAGCCCCAGCATTTT.

The V call is TRBV11-1, the J call TRBJ2-3; TRBD1 might be the D (5 bases). V lost 0 bases to trimming and J lost 7 bases, with 11 bases between them. Germline CDR1 reads SGHAT; CDR2 reads FQDESV (reference sequence). This CDR3 spans 14 amino acids. CDR3 in DNA: TGTGCCAGCAGCTTAGCTCCGGACACTTATACGCAGTATTTT. It encodes CASSLAPDTYTQYF.

This clone has only a few counts. This chain links TRBV28 with TRBJ1-1, with 7 bases lining up with TRBD1. This CDR3 region has 15 residues. The germline V gene encodes CDR1 MDHEN and CDR2 SYDVKM. Trimming at V came to 5 bases and at J to 4 bases, leaving 10 bases not matched to a gene. This CDR3 is CASSPRGAGGTEAFF. The DNA of the CDR3 is TGTGCCAGCAGTCCCCGCGGGGCAGGGGGCACTGAAGCTTTCTTT.

This clone was counted a few times. The chain joins TRBV3-1 (or the pseudogene TRBV3-2) to TRBJ2-3; 7 nucleotides agree with TRBD2. This CDR3 is built from 16 residues. Germline CDR1 LGHDT, CDR2 YNNKEL (reference sequence). V dropped 2 bases and J dropped 5; count of bases not matched to a gene: 10. CDR3 in amino acids: CASSQNGGGLRDTQYF. The CDR3 DNA sequence: TGTGCCAGCAGCCAAAATGGGGGAGGGCTTAGAGATACGCAGTATTTT.

The chain couples TRBV18 to TRBJ2-7; perhaps TRBD1 as D (5 bases). The CDR3 covers 13 residues. The ends were cut back, 3 bases at V and 6 bases at J, with 12 bases in the middle. Germline V gene lookup returns CDR1 KGHSH and CDR2 LQKENI. CDR3 sequence: CASSPAREGEQYF. CDR3 in DNA: TGTGCCAGCTCACCGGCCAGGGAAGGCGAGCAGTACTTC.

The gene calls are TRBV18 and TRBJ1-4; D not certain. Trimming took off 5 bases at V and 0 bases at J, with 10 bases between the two ends. The length of the CDR3 is 15 residues. Looked up from germline, CDR1 is KGHSH and CDR2 is LQKENI. The CDR3 coding sequence is TGTGCCAGCTCAGCACGGGAGGCAACTAATGAAAAACTGTTTTTT. As protein: CASSAREATNEKLFF.

This chain links TRBV4-3 with TRBJ2-2; tentatively, D is TRBD2 (6 bases). Trimming removed 1 base from V and 7 bases from J, with 19 bases in between. Looked up from germline, CDR1 is LGHNA and CDR2 is YSLEER. The CDR3 is 17 amino acids. The CDR3: CASSQAEGVSARGELFF. CDR3 sequence (DNA): TGCGCCAGCAGCCAAGCGGAGGGTGTTTCAGCCCGCGGGGAGCTGTTTTTT.

V usage is TRBV5-8 and J usage is TRBJ2-2, with D maybe TRBD2 (5 bases). The germline CDR1 and CDR2 sequences are SGHTS and YDEGEE. Trimming cost V 6 bases and J 7 bases, with 13 bases left between them. This CDR3 is built from 13 residues. CDR3 nucleotide sequence: TGTGCCAGCAACTCACTAGGAAGCGGGGAGCTGTTTTTT. Translating it yields CASNSLGSGELFF. The entire variable domain, with the rest obtained from reference TRBV5-8 and TRBJ2-2, is as follows: EAGVTQSPTHLIKTRGQQATLRCSPISGHTSVYWYQQALGLGLQFLLWYDEGEERNRGNFPPRFSGRQFPNYSSELNVNALELEDSALYLCASNSLGSGELFFGEGSRLTVL.

This chain joins TRBV7-2 and TRBJ2-3, with 8 bases aligning to TRBD2. The CDR3 contains 18 residues. The junction had 17 bases not matched to a gene; V was cut back by 4 bases and J by 5 bases. The germline CDR1 and CDR2 sequences are SGHTA and FQGNSA. CDR3 sequence: CASSSGLPSGPPGDTQYF. The CDR3 DNA follows: TGTGCCAGCAGCTCGGGGCTCCCTAGCGGGCCCCCGGGAGATACGCAGTATTTT.

The chain joins TRBV9 to TRBJ2-6, with D possibly being TRBD1 (5 bases). There are 17 residues in the CDR3. Germline V gene sequence: CDR1 SGDLS, CDR2 YYNGEE. Deletions cut 0 bases from V and 4 bases from J, with 14 bases between. CDR3 sequence: CASSVAGGAQGANVLTF. As DNA, the CDR3 is TGTGCCAGCAGCGTAGCAGGTGGGGCGCAAGGGGCCAACGTCCTGACTTTC. Using reference TRBV9 and TRBJ2-6 for the parts outside the CDR3, the full variable domain is DSGVTQTPKHLITATGQRVTLRCSPRSGDLSVYWYQQSLDQGLQFLIQYYNGEERAKGNILERFSAQQFPDLHSELNLSSLELGDSALYFCASSVAGGAQGANVLTFGAGSRLTVL.

This clone showed up just a few times. The rearrangement links TRBV10-3 to TRBJ2-1; 7 nucleotides match TRBD2. After removal of 11 bases from V and 5 bases from J, the junction contained 9 bases not matched to a gene. The length of the CDR3 is 13 residues. Germline CDR1 is ENHRY and CDR2 is SYGVKD. CDR3 coding DNA: TGTGCCTCTTTGGGGGGGATTGACAATGAGCAGTTCTTC. Translating gives CASLGGIDNEQFF.

V gene TRBV27 combines with J gene TRBJ1-6, with 7 positions matching TRBD1. V trimming: 3 bases; J trimming: 10 bases; junction bases outside the gene matches: 9. This CDR3 region has 15 residues. Per the germline V gene, CDR1 is MNHEY and CDR2 is SMNVEV (reference sequence). CDR3 sequence reads: CASSLSRQGFSPLHF. DNA of the CDR3: TGTGCCAGCAGTTTGTCGAGACAGGGCTTCTCACCCCTCCACTTT.

In nucleotides, the CDR3 is TGTGCCAGCAGCTTAGCGGCTAGCGGGAGGAATGAGCAGTTCTTC. This translates into CASSLAASGRNEQFF. V gene TRBV7-2 combines with J gene TRBJ2-1; TRBD2 aligns across 11 bases. Trimming cost V 0 bases and J 7 bases; bases outside gene matches: 2. This CDR3 spans 15 amino acids. Germline values: CDR1 SGHTA, CDR2 FQGNSA.

V usage is TRBV28 and J usage is TRBJ2-2; 12 bases agree with TRBD2. The CDR3 length is 17 residues. The V gene end was trimmed by 5 bases and the J gene end by 6 bases; junction bases not matched to a gene: 10. Germline V CDR1 and CDR2: MDHEN, SYDVKM. The DNA for the CDR3 is TGTGCCAGCAGTCCGGCGACTAGCGGGAGTCGGTCCGGGGAGCTGTTTTTT. Translating it yields CASSPATSGSRSGELFF. The full variable domain, with the rest looked up from reference TRBV28 and TRBJ2-2, is DVKVTQSSRYLVKRTGEKVFLECVQDMDHENMFWYRQDPGLGLRLIYFSYDVKMKEKGDIPEGYSVSREKKERFSLILESASTNQTSMYLCASSPATSGSRSGELFFGEGSRLTVL.

The chain carries TRBV28 and TRBJ1-1; 7 bases fit TRBD1. The CDR3 spans 14 residues. Germline V CDR1 and CDR2: MDHEN, SYDVKM. V was pared by 6 bases and J by 11 bases, with 15 bases of the junction left unmatched. CDR3 DNA: TGTGCCAGCAGCCCGACAGGGCTCGTTCTGGGGGCTTTCTTT. Translated: CASSPTGLVLGAFF.

This clone was counted only a few times. This CDR3 reads CASSPRSQVYNEQFF. The CDR3 coding sequence is TGTGCCAGCAGCCCCAGAAGTCAGGTGTACAATGAGCAGTTCTTC. This chain uses TRBV11-2 with TRBJ2-1; no clear D. This CDR3 is 15 amino acids long. The V gene lost 5 bases and the J gene lost 4 bases, with 15 bases spanning the gap. CDR1 is SGHAT and CDR2 is FQNNGV in the germline V gene.

The V gene is TRBV28, the J gene TRBJ1-5; TRBD1 is a possible D gene (5 bases). This CDR3 comprises 15 residues. V dropped 2 bases and J dropped 7 bases, with 15 bases sitting between them. Germline values: CDR1 MDHEN, CDR2 SYDVKM. CDR3 amino acids: CASSLPQGIGQPQHF. The DNA of the CDR3 is TGTGCCAGCAGTTTACCTCAGGGAATAGGACAGCCCCAGCATTTT.

This rearrangement joins TRBV12-3 or TRBV12-4 to TRBJ2-7; tentatively, D is TRBD2 (6 bases). The CDR3 is 13 residues long. Between the trimmed V and J ends, which lost 3 bases and 6 bases, there was a span of 12 bases. The CDR3 nucleotides read TGTGCCAGCAGTTTTGGGACTTTGGGCGAGCAGTACTTC. Protein: CASSFGTLGEQYF.

The chain combines TRBV4-3 with TRBJ1-2, with 9 bases aligning to TRBD1. Germline V gene lookup returns CDR1 LGHNA and CDR2 YSLEER. The ends lost 0 bases at V and 4 bases at J; junction bases unmatched: 6. CDR3 length: 16 residues. CDR3 loop: CASSQDPTGGRYGYTF. The CDR3 nucleotides read TGCGCCAGCAGCCAAGACCCGACAGGGGGACGCTATGGCTACACCTTC.

The chain couples TRBV7-2 to TRBJ1-2; 9 nucleotides match TRBD1. The junction had 3 bases not matched to a gene; V was cut back by 5 bases and J by 8 bases. The CDR3 runs to 12 residues. Germline CDR1 and CDR2: SGHTA and FQGNSA. The CDR3, as DNA: TGTGCCAGCAGCCTGACAGGGGGGGGCTACACCTTC. It yields the protein CASSLTGGGYTF.

This chain uses TRBV6-5 with TRBJ2-7; 8 bases align to TRBD2. Germline V gives CDR1 MNHEY, CDR2 SVGAGI. The CDR3 is 15 amino acids. Trimming at V came to 6 bases and at J to 0 bases, leaving 7 bases not matched to a gene. The CDR3 here is CASRRGGTSSYEQYF. CDR3 nucleotides: TGTGCCAGCAGGCGGGGCGGGACTAGCTCCTACGAGCAGTACTTC.

The chain joins TRBV7-9 to TRBJ2-3; TRBD1 matches at 7 bases. The V gene's germline CDR1 is SEHNR and CDR2 FQNEAQ (reference sequence). This CDR3 comprises 16 residues. After removal of 1 base from V and 0 bases from J, the junction contained 4 bases not matched to a gene. Here the CDR3 DNA reads TGTGCCAGCAGCTTAGATGGGACAGCTAGCACAGATACGCAGTATTTT. Protein: CASSLDGTASTDTQYF. The entire variable domain, with the rest obtained from reference TRBV7-9 and TRBJ2-3, is as follows: DTGVSQNPRHKITKRGQNVTFRCDPISEHNRLYWYRQTLGQGPEFLTYFQNEAQLEKSRLLSDRFSAERPKGSFSTLEIQRTEQGDSAMYLCASSLDGTASTDTQYFGPGTRLTVL.

This chain links TRBV3-1 (or the pseudogene TRBV3-2) with TRBJ1-1; the D is unclear. Per germline, CDR1 LGHDT and CDR2 YNNKEL (reference sequence). The CDR3 is made up of 14 amino acids. Between the trimmed V and J ends, which lost 1 base and 1 base, there was a span of 7 bases. In DNA, the CDR3 is TGTGCCAGCAGCCAAGTTCGGGGGAACACTGAAGCTTTCTTT. Protein sequence: CASSQVRGNTEAFF.

A word on this clone: A much bigger clone sits one base away, suggesting this may be a read error. The rearrangement uses TRBV7-9 and TRBJ1-5; 7 bases are a match to TRBD1. The CDR3 loop spans 14 amino acids. Germline V gene sequence: CDR1 SEHNR, CDR2 FQNEAQ (reference sequence). V was pared by 5 bases and J by 1 base, with 2 bases of the junction left unmatched. For the CDR3, the DNA is TGTGCCAGCAGCCTACAGGGGAGCAATCAGCCCCAGCATTTT. Its protein product is CASSLQGSNQPQHF.

The chain recombines TRBV19 with TRBJ2-1; D is uncertain. Germline V CDR1 and CDR2: LNHDA, SQIVND (reference sequence). Trimming stripped 2 bases from V and 5 bases from J, with 4 bases between. The CDR3 consists of 12 residues. CDR3 nucleotide sequence: TGTGCCAGTAGTATACGGGACAATGAGCAGTTCTTC. This encodes CASSIRDNEQFF.

The chain joins TRBV9 to TRBJ2-5; D unclear. The germline gives CDR1 SGDLS, CDR2 YYNGEE. The CDR3 is made up of 13 amino acids. Deletions cut 2 bases from V and 2 bases from J, with 7 bases between. The CDR3, as DNA: TGTGCCAGCAGCGTTAGTACTCAAGAGACCCAGTACTTC. It encodes CASSVSTQETQYF.